This passage covers 21 T cell receptor beta chains from one sample sequenced in a study of T cell changes during pregnancy in multiple sclerosis. Method: immunoSEQ multiplex PCR; TCRdb's copy keeps in-frame clones and lacks some. The sample records 40,000 or so clones, 92% being singletons. This material consisted of CD8+ T cells from peripheral blood mononuclear cells, taken in the third trimester of pregnancy. The receptors here all came from a female donor with multiple sclerosis, enrolled in a pregnancy study.

This rearrangement joins TRBV28 to TRBJ1-4; 8 bases align to TRBD1. V shed 1 base, J shed 3 bases, and the junction held 10 bases outside the gene matches. The CDR3 has 18 amino acids. Germline CDR1 MDHEN, CDR2 SYDVKM. CDR3 nucleotides: TGTGCCAGCAGTTTATCGTACCCCAGGGGGCCGGCTAATGAAAAACTGTTTTTT. Translation gives CASSLSYPRGPANEKLFF.

The chain combines TRBV7-9 with TRBJ2-5, with TRBD2 as a possible D gene (6 bases). There are 16 residues in the CDR3. V lost 5 bases and J lost 2, with 18 bases in between. CDR1 SEHNR and CDR2 FQNEAQ come from the germline V gene (reference sequence). CDR3 protein: CASSPHLIADQETQYF. As DNA, the CDR3 is TGTGCCAGCAGCCCCCACCTTATAGCGGATCAAGAGACCCAGTACTTC.

The chain links TRBV7-2 to TRBJ1-1; 7 bases match TRBD1. Germline-derived CDR1 and CDR2 are SGHTA and FQGNSA. The trim removed 6 bases at V and 4 bases at J, leaving 2 bases unmatched. This CDR3 spans 12 amino acids. The CDR3 is CASRPGGTEAFF. Here the CDR3 DNA reads TGTGCCAGCAGACCAGGGGGCACTGAAGCTTTCTTT.

The CDR3 protein is CASRASGYTDTQYF. Here the CDR3 DNA reads TGTGCCAGCAGGGCTAGCGGCTACACAGATACGCAGTATTTT. The gene calls are TRBV27 and TRBJ2-3; TRBD2 aligns across 7 bases. With 6 bases clipped from V and 2 bases from J, the junction kept 5 bases outside the gene matches. There are 14 residues in the CDR3. Per the germline V gene, CDR1 is MNHEY and CDR2 is SMNVEV (reference sequence).

This clone was recorded many times. V is TRBV5-5 and J is TRBJ1-3, with D uncertain. This CDR3 region has 15 residues. Germline CDR1 is SGHKS and CDR2 is YYEKEE (reference sequence). The V end was cut by 4 bases, the J end by 0 bases, with 11 bases between. CDR3 coding DNA: TGTGCCAGCAGCCAAGATGGAGCCTCTGGAAACACCATATATTTT. This sequence encodes CASSQDGASGNTIYF.

This clone showed up just once. The chain is built from TRBV5-8 and TRBJ2-1, with no clear D. There are 11 residues in the CDR3. V shed 4 bases and J shed 10 bases, with 9 bases lying between them. CDR1 is SGHTS and CDR2 is YDEGEE in the germline V gene. The CDR3 DNA follows: TGTGCCAGCAGCGCGGTAAGAGAGCAGTTCTTC. This gives the protein CASSAVREQFF.

This chain uses TRBV4-1 with TRBJ1-3, with 7 bases identical to TRBD1. The J segment lost 4 bases and the V segment lost 4 bases, leaving 7 bases of the junction unmatched. The V gene's germline CDR1 is MGHRA and CDR2 YSYEKL. CDR3 length: 15 amino acids. CDR3 amino acids: CASSPRQGYGNTIYF. Here the CDR3 DNA reads TGCGCCAGCAGCCCCCGACAGGGTTACGGAAACACCATATATTTT.

The CDR3 DNA follows: TGTGCCAGCAGCTTACTAGAGGGACTGCGCGGCGAGCAGTACTTC. This gives the protein CASSLLEGLRGEQYF. The chain uses TRBV7-9 and TRBJ2-7; perhaps TRBD2 as D (6 bases). V lost 2 bases, J lost 6 bases, and 17 bases lay in between. The CDR3 is made up of 15 amino acids. CDR1 is SEHNR and CDR2 is FQNEAQ in the germline V gene (reference sequence).

This chain connects TRBV4-1 to TRBJ1-1; 9 bases fit TRBD1. The J segment lost 6 bases and the V segment lost 3 bases, leaving 5 bases of the junction unmatched. The CDR3 sequence is 14 residues long. Germline CDR1 is MGHRA and CDR2 is YSYEKL. CDR3 residues: CASSQGQGSSEAFF. The CDR3 bases are TGCGCCAGCAGCCAGGGACAGGGTAGTTCTGAAGCTTTCTTT.

This sequence joins TRBV11-2 and TRBJ1-4, with 8 bases identical to TRBD1. Germline CDR1 reads SGHAT; CDR2 reads FQNNGV. The CDR3 length is 16 residues. After removal of 0 bases from V and 5 bases from J, the junction contained 5 bases not matched to a gene. The CDR3 DNA follows: TGTGCCAGCAGCTTAGACTGGACAGGGAAAAATGAAAAACTGTTTTTT. This codes for CASSLDWTGKNEKLFF.

DNA for the CDR3: TGTGCCATCAGTGGCACGACAGTTAGCTACGAGCAGTACTTC. Protein product: CAISGTTVSYEQYF. The chain carries TRBV10-3 and TRBJ2-7, with D possibly being TRBD1 (5 bases). Germline V gene sequence: CDR1 ENHRY, CDR2 SYGVKD. The CDR3 length is 14 residues. The germline V and J ends were trimmed by 4 bases and 3 bases, with 13 bases remaining between them.

CDR3 region: CASSSTDSPYEQYF. In DNA form, the CDR3 reads TGCGCCAGCAGCTCTACAGATTCCCCCTACGAGCAGTACTTC. The chain joins TRBV5-1 to TRBJ2-7, with no clear D. The CDR3 has 14 amino acids. Looked up from germline, CDR1 is SGHRS and CDR2 is YFSETQ. V was pared by 3 bases and J by 2 bases, with 12 bases between.

In DNA, the CDR3 is TGTGCCAGCAGTGAAGCGACGGACTATGTTAAATCCTACAATGAGCAGTTCTTC. Its translation: CASSEATDYVKSYNEQFF. J is TRBJ2-1 and V is TRBV2; D might be TRBD2 (6 bases). This CDR3 is built from 18 residues. V lost 0 bases to trimming and J lost 1 base, with 16 bases between them. Germline-derived CDR1 and CDR2 are SNHLY and FYNNEI.

The rearrangement joins TRBV29-1 to TRBJ2-5; 9 nucleotides agree with TRBD2. The J call may be incorrect, as the DNA end agrees better with TRBJ2-7. This CDR3 has 15 residues. Germline V gene data show CDR1 as SQVTM and CDR2 as ANQGSEA. For the CDR3, the DNA is TGCAGCGTGGAAATAGCGGGAGCCGAGTCCTACGAGCAGTACTTC. Its protein product is CSVEIAGAESYEQYF.

This rearrangement joins TRBV28 to TRBJ2-2; 13 positions match TRBD2. The CDR3 runs 16 residues. Germline CDR1 and CDR2: MDHEN and SYDVKM. V lost 4 bases and J lost 4; bases outside the gene matches: 3. CDR3 amino acids: CASSSGTSGTTGELFF. In DNA, the CDR3 is TGTGCCAGCAGTTCGGGGACTAGCGGGACCACCGGGGAGCTGTTTTTT. The whole variable domain, filled in from reference TRBV28 and TRBJ2-2, reads DVKVTQSSRYLVKRTGEKVFLECVQDMDHENMFWYRQDPGLGLRLIYFSYDVKMKEKGDIPEGYSVSREKKERFSLILESASTNQTSMYLCASSSGTSGTTGELFFGEGSRLTVL.

This chain uses TRBV5-1 with TRBJ2-1; D possibly corresponds to TRBD2 (5 bases). The CDR3 length is 16 residues. Deletions cut 6 bases from V and 0 bases from J, with 16 bases between. The V gene's germline CDR1 is SGHRS and CDR2 YFSETQ. This chain's CDR3 is CASKGSGSSSYNEQFF. The CDR3 DNA reads TGCGCCAGCAAAGGGAGCGGTTCCAGCTCCTACAATGAGCAGTTCTTC.

The chain has TRBV7-3 and TRBJ2-5; TRBD2 might be the D (5 bases). Germline assignment: CDR1 SGHTA and CDR2 FQGTGA. The CDR3 contains 13 residues. Trimming took 4 bases from V and 9 from J, leaving 15 bases between them. CDR3 bases: TGTGCCAGCAGCTATACTGCCGGGAAGGCCCAGTACTTC. Protein sequence: CASSYTAGKAQYF.

Only one count was recorded for this clone. The V gene is TRBV27, the J gene TRBJ2-2, with D possibly matching TRBD2 (6 bases). Germline lookup yields CDR1 MNHEY and CDR2 SMNVEV (reference sequence). The CDR3 covers 14 residues. Trimming shortened V by 6 bases and J by 5 bases, and 13 bases separated the two germline ends. In nucleotides, the CDR3 is TGTGCCAGCAGGGGGGGACTTCTGACCGGGGAGCTGTTTTTT. Protein: CASRGGLLTGELFF.

The V call is TRBV6-5, the J call TRBJ1-1; 8 nucleotides align to TRBD1. V dropped 5 bases and J dropped 1; count of bases not matched to a gene: 3. Germline V gene sequence: CDR1 MNHEY, CDR2 SVGAGI. The CDR3 runs 14 residues. The CDR3 protein is CASSLGQGNTEAFF. DNA for the CDR3: TGTGCCAGCAGTCTAGGACAGGGGAACACTGAAGCTTTCTTT.

This sequence joins TRBV7-2 and TRBJ2-7; TRBD1 agrees at 8 bases. This CDR3 has 16 residues. V lost 1 base, J lost 3 bases, and 8 bases stayed unmatched. Germline V gene lookup returns CDR1 SGHTA and CDR2 FQGNSA. CDR3 sequence: CASSLDQGALSYEQYF. In nucleotides, the CDR3 is TGTGCCAGCAGCTTAGACCAGGGGGCCCTAAGCTACGAGCAGTACTTC.

The V and J genes are TRBV14 and TRBJ1-2; 7 bases map to TRBD1. This CDR3 comprises 15 residues. Per germline, CDR1 SGHDN and CDR2 FVKESK. J gave up 4 bases and V 1 base, and 6 bases lay outside the gene matches. CDR3 sequence (DNA): TGTGCCAGCAGCCAAGGCACAGGGGCTATCTATGGCTACACCTTC. Translation: CASSQGTGAIYGYTF.